This TCR beta chain derives from a study of cytomegalovirus exposure and HLA in healthy donors. Study results and limitations: Certain sequence variants were highly shared and formed a cluster, and this cluster was likely a sequencing artifact. In an earlier analysis, in around 590 donors, most V segments appeared productive either ~87% or ~30% of the time. Listed as cytomegalovirus-associated were roughly 180 TCR beta chains.

Germline V lookup: CDR1 SGHTA, CDR2 FQGNSA. Trimming took off 2 bases at V and 0 bases at J, with 11 bases between the two ends. This CDR3 contains 15 residues. Comments on this clone: No antigen is known for it.

Primers included in the PCR were 60 Vbeta and 13 Jbeta primers. TCRdb keeps only in-frame clones here, not all; method: immunoSEQ multiplex PCR. The sample holds about 120,000 clones, about 72% seen once. Material: PBMCs. This sequence originates from a middle-aged man in good health and CMV-seropositive. The rearrangement links TRBV7-2 to TRBJ2-7; D unresolved. CDR3: CASSLTPLSSYEQYF. The DNA for the CDR3 is TGTGCCAGCAGCTTAACTCCTCTAAGCTCCTACGAGCAGTACTTC.